The present T cell receptor (beta chain) was sequenced within a study of beta chain features in type 1 diabetes. Study in general: The patient and healthy donor groups were comparable for age, gender and cell yields. Analysis included 107,917,701 sorted cells drawn from all samples. General observations from the study: TCRB CDR3s from Type 1 diabetes patients were moderately but significantly shorter in all four CD4+ subsets.

Sorted populations were all over 98% pure. This clone was counted between two and nine times. Its antigen remains unidentified. Expressed TCRB transcripts got sequenced, as all isolated RNA was reverse transcribed. Assay: immunoSEQ multiplex PCR; the TCRdb copy retains only in-frame clones and omits some. The sample has about 130,000 clones, around 8.8% seen once; the top ten hold approximately 0.7%. V gave up 0 bases and J gave up 10 bases, with 24 bases separating them. Germline V gene sequence: CDR1 SGHDN, CDR2 FVKESK. The CDR3 has 17 amino acids. The specimen was central memory CD4+ T cells from blood. The TCR sequence derives from a man in his thirties or forties with type 1 diabetes. The chain combines TRBV14 with TRBJ2-5, with a possible D match to TRBD2 (5 bases). In DNA, the CDR3 is TGTGCCAGCAGCCAAGATTTTGCTTCTACCGGGAAGAGGGACCAGTACTTC. Translated, it gives CASSQDFASTGKRDQYF.